This entry lists 20 T cell receptor beta chains sequenced from one sample in a study of T cells after yellow fever vaccination. TCRdb itself ran the 5' RACE reads through MiXCR, one entry per CDR3 protein. In the table there are about 240,000 distinct CDR3 sequences, roughly 7.2% of which are singletons. The sample here was CD4+ T cells sorted from PBMCs, taken 15 days after the yellow fever booster vaccination. These receptors all come from a young man who received the YFV17D yellow fever vaccine.

This clonotype was counted only a few times. The V call is TRBV12-3 or TRBV12-4, the J call TRBJ1-2; the D is unclear. V lost 4 bases and J lost 8, with 14 bases in between. The CDR3 contains 13 residues. The chain's CDR3 is CASSSRRAEGYTF. In DNA, the CDR3 is TGTGCCAGCAGTTCCCGCAGAGCAGAGGGCTACACCTTC.

The rearrangement uses TRBV5-1 and TRBJ2-5; D is unresolved. There are 15 residues in the CDR3. The ends were cut back, 2 bases at V and 5 bases at J, with 16 bases in the middle. CDR1 is SGHRS and CDR2 is YFSETQ in the germline V gene. The CDR3 loop reads CASSFQSLLEETQYF. The DNA of the CDR3 is TGCGCCAGCAGCTTTCAGAGTCTTCTAGAGGAGACCCAGTACTTC.

This clonotype has a handful of counts. The V and J genes are TRBV30 and TRBJ2-2; 14 nucleotides line up with TRBD2. Unmatched junction bases numbered 18, after V lost 3 bases and J lost 6 bases. This CDR3 has 20 residues. The germline CDR1 and CDR2 sequences are GTSNPN and SVGIG (reference sequence). The DNA of the CDR3 is TGTGCCTGGAGGGCTAACCCCGGGACTAGCGGGAGTAATTGGGCCGGGGAGCTGTTTTTT. This sequence encodes CAWRANPGTSGSNWAGELFF.

The genes are TRBV28 and TRBJ2-5; 12 bases align to TRBD1. The CDR3 runs 17 residues. Germline CDR1 MDHEN, CDR2 SYDVKM. The ends lost 6 bases at V and 5 bases at J; junction bases unmatched: 13. CDR3 sequence: CASRSPPGQGATETQYF. Here the CDR3 DNA reads TGTGCCAGCAGATCGCCACCGGGACAGGGGGCTACCGAGACCCAGTACTTC.

The V gene is TRBV7-2, the J gene TRBJ2-1; TRBD1 aligns across 9 bases. The CDR3 is made up of 15 amino acids. Germline lookup yields CDR1 SGHTA and CDR2 FQGNSA. Germline trimming cut 6 bases from V and 0 bases from J; bases unmatched to any gene: 3. The CDR3 DNA follows: TGTGCCAGCAGTCGGGACAGGGCCTCCTACAATGAGCAGTTCTTC. As protein: CASSRDRASYNEQFF.

V is TRBV7-2 and J is TRBJ2-1, with D hard to call. Germline assignment: CDR1 SGHTA and CDR2 FQGNSA. This CDR3 region has 15 residues. V was trimmed by 1 base and J by 9 bases, leaving 16 bases between them. CDR3 loop: CASSLVRFPKIEQFF. In nucleotides, the CDR3 is TGTGCCAGCAGCTTAGTGCGGTTCCCTAAAATTGAGCAGTTCTTC.

This clonotype was counted ten times or more. V gene TRBV12-3 or TRBV12-4 combines with J gene TRBJ2-1; a possible D gene is TRBD1 (5 bases). Trimming cost V 7 bases and J 10 bases, with 14 bases left between them. This CDR3 has 12 amino acids. Written as DNA, the CDR3 is TGTGCCAGCAATATTCAGGGTTTAGAGCAGTTCTTC. As protein: CASNIQGLEQFF.

This clonotype was observed at least ten times. The CDR3 bases are TGCAGCGTTGCGGCAGGGTGGGGAGAGACCCAGTACTTC. Translation: CSVAAGWGETQYF. The chain couples TRBV29-1 to TRBJ2-5; tentative D call: TRBD1 (5 bases). The CDR3 length is 13 residues. Germline V gene sequence: CDR1 SQVTM, CDR2 ANQGSEA. The ends were cut back, 4 bases at V and 4 bases at J, with 13 bases in the middle.

This clonotype was counted ten times or more. The genes are TRBV18 and TRBJ2-4; no reliable D call. This CDR3 has 13 residues. CDR1 is KGHSH and CDR2 is LQKENI in the germline V gene. V was trimmed by 3 bases and J by 6 bases, leaving 9 bases between them. The CDR3 is CASSPAALNIQYF. CDR3 DNA: TGTGCCAGCTCACCTGCTGCTTTAAACATTCAGTACTTC.

The sample holds a few counts of this clonotype. CDR3 DNA: TGTGCCAGCAGGAAGGGACTAGCGGAAAAATCATCCCTGGGAGATACGCAGTATTTT. This encodes CASRKGLAEKSSLGDTQYF. This chain connects TRBV7-9 to TRBJ2-3, with TRBD2 identical over 11 bases. The CDR3 sequence is 19 residues long. CDR1 and CDR2 from the germline V gene are SEHNR and FQNEAQ (reference sequence). V trimming: 6 bases; J trimming: 5 bases; junction bases outside the gene matches: 19.

The table lists this clonotype with a few counts. CDR3 sequence (DNA): TGCGCCAGCAGCTTGGAGGGACTAGTCCCACCCGGGGAGCTGTTTTTT. Its protein product is CASSLEGLVPPGELFF. The V and J genes are TRBV5-1 and TRBJ2-2, with 8 positions matching TRBD2. V lost 0 bases to trimming and J lost 6 bases; unmatched junction nucleotides: 7. Per germline, CDR1 SGHRS and CDR2 YFSETQ. The length of the CDR3 is 16 residues. The full variable domain, rest sourced from reference TRBV5-1 and TRBJ2-2, is KAGVTQTPRYLIKTRGQQVTLSCSPISGHRSVSWYQQTPGQGLQFLFEYFSETQRNKGNFPGRFSGRQFSNSRSEMNVSTLELGDSALYLCASSLEGLVPPGELFFGEGSRLTVL.

This clonotype turned up a few times. The V call is TRBV7-2, the J call TRBJ2-3, with D unresolved. V lost 8 bases and J 0 bases, leaving 3 bases between the germline ends. The CDR3 has 11 amino acids. From germline, CDR1 is SGHTA and CDR2 FQGNSA. The CDR3 here is CASLSTDTQYF. The CDR3 nucleotides read TGTGCCAGCTTAAGCACAGATACGCAGTATTTT.

This clonotype appeared a few times. The chain is built from TRBV5-5 and TRBJ1-5, with 10 positions matching TRBD1. The CDR3 has 14 amino acids. After removal of 3 bases from V and 7 bases from J, the junction contained 4 bases not matched to a gene. CDR1 and CDR2 from the germline V gene are SGHKS and YYEKEE (reference sequence). DNA of the CDR3: TGTGCCAGCAGCTCCAGACAGGGGGCGCAGCCCCAGCATTTT. This gives the protein CASSSRQGAQPQHF.

The DNA of the CDR3 is TGCAGCGTTGATAAGTGGGCTAGCGGGACCTACGAGCAGTACTTC. Amino acids: CSVDKWASGTYEQYF. The chain uses TRBV29-1 and TRBJ2-7; 9 bases agree with TRBD2. The length of the CDR3 is 15 residues. V dropped 3 bases and J dropped 2; count of bases not matched to a gene: 8. The germline gives CDR1 SQVTM, CDR2 ANQGSEA.

The table lists this clonotype with many counts. V gene TRBV18 combines with J gene TRBJ2-5; no definite D call. There are 14 residues in the CDR3. The germline V and J ends were trimmed by 6 bases and 2 bases, with 13 bases remaining between them. The V gene's germline CDR1 is KGHSH and CDR2 LQKENI. CDR3 sequence reads: CASSRDNRQETQYF. The CDR3 nucleotides read TGTGCCAGCTCGCGAGATAACCGACAAGAGACCCAGTACTTC.

This clonotype was observed a few times. The chain uses TRBV5-1 and TRBJ1-1; tentatively, D is TRBD1 (6 bases). This CDR3 is 12 amino acids long. Germline CDR1 reads SGHRS; CDR2 reads YFSETQ. V shed 5 bases and J shed 10 bases, with 15 bases lying between them. CDR3 sequence: CASSQVGGRAFF. The CDR3, as DNA: TGCGCCAGCAGTCAGGTGGGGGGGCGAGCTTTCTTT.

The J gene is TRBJ2-7, the V gene TRBV18; D is uncertain. Germline CDR1 and CDR2: KGHSH and LQKENI. This CDR3 has 14 amino acids. The V and J ends lost 1 base and 2 bases respectively, with 9 bases between them. CDR3 protein: CASSPRRSTYEQYF. DNA of the CDR3: TGTGCCAGCTCACCACGACGGTCTACCTACGAGCAGTACTTC.

The chain couples TRBV7-8 to TRBJ2-1, with 7 bases identical to TRBD2. In germline, CDR1 is SGHVS, CDR2 FQNEAQ. V trimming: 7 bases; J trimming: 7 bases; junction bases outside the gene matches: 10. The CDR3 sequence is 14 residues long. The CDR3 sequence: CASNATSSINEQFF. CDR3 nucleotides: TGTGCCAGCAATGCGACTAGCAGCATAAATGAGCAGTTCTTC.

This clonotype has just a few counts. The chain couples TRBV7-8 to TRBJ2-5, with D tentatively TRBD1 (8 bases). V shed 6 bases and J shed 5 bases, with 13 bases lying between them. Germline V gene data show CDR1 as SGHVS and CDR2 as FQNEAQ. The length of the CDR3 is 13 residues. The CDR3 DNA is TGTGCCAGCAGTCAACAGGGGGGGGAGACCCAGTACTTC. Amino acids: CASSQQGGETQYF.

In this sample, this clonotype turned up a few times. This chain uses TRBV7-2 with TRBJ2-1; D tentatively reads TRBD1 or TRBD2 (6 bases each). The CDR3 length is 16 residues. V lost 6 bases, J lost 2 bases, and 17 bases lay in between. Germline V lookup: CDR1 SGHTA, CDR2 FQGNSA. This chain's CDR3 is CASRGVGGNTYNEQFF. CDR3 nucleotide sequence: TGTGCCAGCAGGGGGGTAGGGGGGAACACCTACAATGAGCAGTTCTTC.